This entry concerns a single T cell receptor (beta chain). Its antigen is not identified. The data belong to a study of PD-1 blockade in classical Hodgkin lymphoma. Points from the study as a whole: Some patients started nivolumab under 1 year after ASCT, and they were excluded. A significant rise in TCR diversity by C4D1 was seen for CD4+ but not CD8+ cells. Reports indicated that newly diagnosed patients had lower baseline TCR diversity than healthy donors did.

The protocol was immunoSEQ multiplex PCR, while the TCRdb copy is restricted to in-frame clones and leaves out a portion. The sample has 15,000 or so clones, 55% to 80% seen once. V lost 3 bases and J 6 bases, leaving 12 bases between the germline ends. CDR3 length equals 14 residues. Per the germline V gene, CDR1 is ENHRY and CDR2 is SYGVKD. Every patient had relapsed following autologous stem cell transplantation, and cohorts differed in brentuximab vedotin exposure. Complete response, partial response or progressive disease made up the best responses. Sample: peripheral blood mononuclear cells (PBMCs), taken at baseline. The source of this sequence is a human donor with classical Hodgkin lymphoma. This chain connects TRBV10-3 to TRBJ1-5, with D perhaps TRBD1 (5 bases). CDR3 protein: CAISDRGEGQPQHF. CDR3 DNA: TGTGCCATCAGTGACCGGGGGGAGGGTCAGCCCCAGCATTTT.